The clone carrying this T cell receptor beta chain showed up many times. This sample is part of a study of neurological immune-mediated disorders. About the study: The 35 or so multiple sclerosis patients comprised some 31 relapsing-remitting and 3 secondary progressive cases.

The V and J ends lost 3 bases and 5 bases respectively, with 17 bases between them. The CDR3 runs to 14 residues. The germline gives CDR1 DFQATT, CDR2 SNEGSKA (reference sequence). Preparation of the unsorted libraries drew on 2 million PBMCs stored at -80 C. MiXCR, applied by TCRdb to the 5' RACE reads, yields one record per CDR3 protein. The table has tens of thousands of distinct CDR3 sequences, 2% to 3% seen once. The V and J genes are TRBV20-1 and TRBJ2-7; tentative D call: TRBD1 (6 bases). The sequenced sample consisted of PBMCs. This receptor was obtained from a man aged 45-60 years with multiple sclerosis. The CDR3, as DNA: TGCAGTGCTAGTAGGACAGCCCCTCAGGACGAGCAGTACTTC. It yields the protein CSASRTAPQDEQYF.